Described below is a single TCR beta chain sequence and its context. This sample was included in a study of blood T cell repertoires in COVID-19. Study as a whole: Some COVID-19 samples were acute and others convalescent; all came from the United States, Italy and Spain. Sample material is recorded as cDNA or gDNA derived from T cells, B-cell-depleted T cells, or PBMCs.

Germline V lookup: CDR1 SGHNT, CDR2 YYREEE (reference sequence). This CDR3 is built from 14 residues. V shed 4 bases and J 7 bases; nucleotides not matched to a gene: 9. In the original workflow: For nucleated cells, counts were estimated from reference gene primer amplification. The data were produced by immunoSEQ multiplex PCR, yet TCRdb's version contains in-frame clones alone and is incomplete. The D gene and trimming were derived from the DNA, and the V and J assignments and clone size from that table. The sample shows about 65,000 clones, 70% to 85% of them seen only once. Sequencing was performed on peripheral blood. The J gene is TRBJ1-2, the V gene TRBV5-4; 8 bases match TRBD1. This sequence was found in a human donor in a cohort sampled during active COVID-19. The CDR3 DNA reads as TGTGCCAGCAGCCTGCGCCAGGGGGCGACTGGCTACACCTTC. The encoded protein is CASSLRQGATGYTF.